The source of this T cell receptor beta chain is a study of T-cell reconstitution after alpha-beta-depleted transplantation in children. This clonotype has only a few counts. Antigen: not known. The V and J ends lost 6 bases and 5 bases respectively, with 16 bases between them. Germline CDR1 MDHEN, CDR2 SYDVKM. This CDR3 is 14 amino acids long. Points from the study as a whole: Surviving recipient T cells and intrathymic progenitors accounted for some patients' high TCRbeta diversity at day 60. A year post-transplant, T-cell counts and diversity derived mostly from newly produced T cells. Several hundred rapidly expanded clones from non-depleted graft cells reportedly supplied alpha-beta T cells about two months post-transplant.

A library of TCRbeta sequences, prepared with unique molecular identifiers, was generated. TCRdb reanalysed the PCR reads using MiXCR and keeps one entry per CDR3 protein. The profile shows some 600,000 distinct CDR3 sequences, approximately 12% of them singletons. The origin of this receptor is a male patient between 5 and 17 years old who had a stem cell transplant for acute myeloid leukemia, so the T cells may come from the graft donor. Sequenced here: PBMCs, mostly from graft donor cells, sampled 360 days after TCRalphabeta/CD19-depleted stem cell transplant. V gene TRBV28 combines with J gene TRBJ2-5; D perhaps matches TRBD2 (6 bases). CDR3 amino acids: CASSHQGREETQYF. The CDR3 nucleotides read TGTGCCAGCAGCCACCAAGGACGGGAGGAGACCCAGTACTTC.